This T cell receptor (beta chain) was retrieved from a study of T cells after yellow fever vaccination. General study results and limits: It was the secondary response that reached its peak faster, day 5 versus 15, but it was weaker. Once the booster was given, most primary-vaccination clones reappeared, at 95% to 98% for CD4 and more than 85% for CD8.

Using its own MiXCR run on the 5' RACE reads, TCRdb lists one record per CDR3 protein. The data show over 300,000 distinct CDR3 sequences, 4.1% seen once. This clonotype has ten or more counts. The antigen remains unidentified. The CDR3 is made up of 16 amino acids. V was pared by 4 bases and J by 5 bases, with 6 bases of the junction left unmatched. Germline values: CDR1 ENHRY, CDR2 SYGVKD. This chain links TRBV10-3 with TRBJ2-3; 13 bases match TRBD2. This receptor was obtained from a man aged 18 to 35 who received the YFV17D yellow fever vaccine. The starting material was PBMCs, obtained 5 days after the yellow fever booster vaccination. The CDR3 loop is CAISGTSGGLGDTQYF. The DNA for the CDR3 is TGTGCCATCAGTGGGACTAGCGGGGGACTGGGAGATACGCAGTATTTT.